Listed here is a single TCR beta chain. Its antigen is unidentified. From the graft tissue, intraepithelial and lamina propria lymphocytes were released through processing. This sample stems from a study of graft-versus-host responses after intestinal transplantation. Points from the study as a whole: The authors found GvH clones in recipient marrow, some appearing first in ileum or blood. The study found high graft-versus-host to host-versus-graft clonal ratios in allografts of patients with graft-donor T cell macrochimerism.

Produced via immunoSEQ multiplex PCR; TCRdb's table is partial and in-frame only. The table lists a few thousand clones, approximately 80% of them singletons. Germline-derived CDR1 and CDR2 are SGHRS and YFSETQ. The CDR3 sequence is 15 residues long. V lost 0 bases to trimming and J lost 5 bases, with 14 bases between them. The origin of this receptor is a human patient who received an intestinal transplant, so some T cells may come from the graft donor. The chain joins TRBV5-1 to TRBJ2-5; no reliable D call. The sequences come from ileum tissue, collected 9 days after transplant. CDR3 in amino acids: CASSLDGWAEETQYF. Written as DNA, the CDR3 is TGCGCCAGCAGCTTGGACGGGTGGGCAGAGGAGACCCAGTACTTC.